One T cell receptor (beta chain) is described in this entry. Its antigen is undetermined. The source of the sample is a study of blood T cells in healthy people across ages. Collection of approximately 9.3 milliliters of peripheral blood was performed for each donor. Each sample yielded at least 6 million isolated PBMCs. Whole-study findings and limits: Per-million-T-cell TCR beta diversity fell roughly linearly with age.

Primers used in a second PCR of about 7 to 12 cycles were a sample-barcoded 5' primer and a J-beta primer mix. TCRdb reanalysed the 5' RACE reads using MiXCR and keeps one entry per CDR3 protein. The sample yields fewer than 1.5 million distinct CDR3 sequences, around two fifths seen once. This receptor was taken from a woman younger than 30 in good health. Sequenced material: blood.

In DNA form, the CDR3 reads TGTGCCAGCACCGAACATAGGGAGACCCGGTACTTC. Protein sequence: CASTEHRETRYF. The chain recombines TRBV2 with TRBJ2-7; possibly TRBD2 for D (5 bases). There are 12 residues in the CDR3. V lost 7 bases, J lost 12 bases, and 19 bases lay in between. CDR1 SNHLY and CDR2 FYNNEI come from the germline V gene.